One sample yielded the 24 T cell receptor beta chains listed below, sequenced in a study of blood T cell repertoires in COVID-19. Some clones are missing from TCRdb's copy, which holds only in-frame ones; the method was immunoSEQ multiplex PCR. The sample contains approximately 88,000 clones, 85% to 90% of which appear only once. What was sequenced was peripheral blood. These receptors were obtained from a woman between 65 and 79 years old with acute or convalescent COVID-19.

The J gene is TRBJ2-7, the V gene TRBV28; a possible D gene is TRBD1 (6 bases). The CDR3 contains 13 residues. Trimming shortened V by 6 bases and J by 5 bases, and 14 bases separated the two germline ends. Germline values: CDR1 MDHEN, CDR2 SYDVKM. The CDR3 coding sequence is TGTGCCAGCAGCCCCACAGGGTTGCACGAGCAGTACGTC. This translates into CASSPTGLHEQYV.

The V call is TRBV5-1, the J call TRBJ1-1; the D gene is possibly TRBD1 (5 bases). CDR1 and CDR2 from the germline V gene are SGHRS and YFSETQ. The ends were cut back, 2 bases at V and 4 bases at J, with 18 bases in the middle. The CDR3 has 16 amino acids. The CDR3 region is CASSLNMNQGTTEAFF. CDR3 DNA: TGCGCCAGCAGCTTAAATATGAATCAGGGTACCACTGAAGCTTTCTTT.

V and J are TRBV6-5 and TRBJ2-1; 9 bases line up with TRBD2. This CDR3 spans 15 amino acids. The V segment lost 6 bases and the J segment 2 bases; nucleotides outside the gene matches: 5. Germline V lookup: CDR1 MNHEY, CDR2 SVGAGI. As DNA, the CDR3 is TGTGCCAGCAGCCTGGCGGGGGGGGCCTACAATGAGCAGTTCTTC. It yields the protein CASSLAGGAYNEQFF.

This chain joins TRBV2 and TRBJ1-5; 9 nucleotides match TRBD1. The germline CDR1 and CDR2 sequences are SNHLY and FYNNEI. CDR3 length: 15 residues. The V gene end was trimmed by 8 bases and the J gene end by 0 bases; junction bases not matched to a gene: 5. CDR3 sequence reads: CASARDRDSNQPQHF. Written as DNA, the CDR3 is TGTGCCAGCGCCCGGGACAGGGATAGCAATCAGCCCCAGCATTTT. The full variable domain, with the rest looked up from reference TRBV2 and TRBJ1-5, is EPEVTQTPSHQVTQMGQEVILRCVPISNHLYFYWYRQILGQKVEFLVSFYNNEISEKSEIFDDQFSVERPDGSNFTLKIRSTKLEDSAMYFCASARDRDSNQPQHFGDGTRLSIL.

The CDR3 DNA follows: TGTGCCAGCACCCGCCTGACAGGGGTGCCGGCTGAAGCTTTCTTT. Its protein product is CASTRLTGVPAEAFF. The chain recombines TRBV27 with TRBJ1-1; 8 nucleotides align to TRBD1. There are 15 residues in the CDR3. Trimming took 7 bases from V and 6 from J; bases not matched to a gene: 13. Germline V gene sequence: CDR1 MNHEY, CDR2 SMNVEV (reference sequence).

Points on this clone: Compared with germline, one end of the junction differs, possibly owing to a read error. J is TRBJ1-2 and V is TRBV9, with D uncertain. Per germline, CDR1 SGDLS and CDR2 YYNGEE. CDR3 size: 9 residues. The CDR3 is CASSVGSSF. The CDR3 coding sequence is TGTGCCAGCAGCGTAGGTTCCTCCTTC. Filled out from reference TRBV9 and TRBJ1-2, the complete variable domain reads DSGVTQTPKHLITATGQRVTLRCSPRSGDLSVYWYQQSLDQGLQFLIQYYNGEERAKGNILERFSAQQFPDLHSELNLSSLELGDSALYFCASSVGSSFGSGTRLTVV.

The genes are TRBV4-3 and TRBJ1-4; perhaps TRBD1 as D (6 bases). Germline CDR1 reads LGHNA; CDR2 reads YSLEER. This CDR3 region has 15 residues. The V end lost 0 bases, the J end lost 7 bases, and 12 bases lay between the germline ends. The CDR3 sequence: CASSQDRGVGEKLFF. The CDR3, as DNA: TGCGCCAGCAGCCAAGACAGGGGCGTTGGTGAAAAACTGTTTTTT.

The chain recombines TRBV5-6 with TRBJ1-2; D not resolved. CDR1 is SGHDT, CDR2 YYEEEE, per germline. The CDR3 runs to 14 residues. The ends were cut back, 0 bases at V and 2 bases at J, with 8 bases in the middle. CDR3 nucleotide sequence: TGTGCCAGCAGCTTGGACACCGGGAACTATGGCTACACCTTC. This encodes CASSLDTGNYGYTF.

This chain connects TRBV30 to TRBJ1-4, with TRBD1 matching 7 bases. Germline assignment: CDR1 GTSNPN and CDR2 SVGIG (reference sequence). The CDR3 totals 14 residues. The ends lost 5 bases at V and 4 bases at J; junction bases unmatched: 7. CDR3 protein: CAWGTGTDNEKLFF. CDR3 nucleotide sequence: TGTGCCTGGGGCACCGGGACAGATAATGAAAAACTGTTTTTT.

A few counts support this clone. The rearrangement links TRBV24-1 to TRBJ1-2; 8 positions match TRBD1. CDR3 length equals 15 residues. Per germline, CDR1 KGHDR and CDR2 SFDVKD. The ends lost 4 bases at V and 5 bases at J; junction bases unmatched: 8. The chain's CDR3 is CATSDPGQGGYGYTF. Here the CDR3 DNA reads TGTGCCACCAGTGACCCCGGACAGGGAGGTTATGGCTACACCTTC.

About this clone itself: A much larger clonotype is one base distant, so this may be a read error. The sample has other DNA sequences that encode this CDR3 too. The chain has TRBV28 and TRBJ2-3; D might be TRBD2 (6 bases). V lost 3 bases to trimming and J lost 1 base, with 8 bases between them. CDR1 and CDR2 (germline): MDHEN, SYDVKM. The length of the CDR3 is 14 residues. The CDR3 DNA is TGTGCCAGCAGTTTTTTAGCGGGCACAGATACGCAGTATTTT. Its translation: CASSFLAGTDTQYF.

This clone was detected a few times. The chain uses TRBV10-1 and TRBJ2-2; TRBD2 agrees at 8 bases. The trim removed 2 bases at V and 7 bases at J, leaving 3 bases unmatched. Germline V gene sequence: CDR1 WNHNN, CDR2 SYGVQD (reference sequence). This CDR3 region has 14 residues. This CDR3 is CASSERGGGGELFF. The DNA for the CDR3 is TGCGCCAGCAGTGAGCGGGGGGGCGGCGGGGAGCTGTTTTTT.

The CDR3 loop is CSVDRGNTEAFF. In DNA, the CDR3 is TGCAGCGTCGACAGGGGAAACACTGAAGCTTTCTTT. V usage is TRBV29-1 and J usage is TRBJ1-1, with 8 bases fitting TRBD1. The CDR3 sequence is 12 residues long. Per germline, CDR1 SQVTM and CDR2 ANQGSEA. Losses at the gene ends were 6 bases for V and 2 bases for J; bases not matched to a gene: 2.

The rearrangement links TRBV10-3 to TRBJ2-5; 8 bases fit TRBD2. CDR1 is ENHRY and CDR2 is SYGVKD in the germline V gene. This CDR3 has 15 residues. The V and J ends lost 4 bases and 1 base, in that order; junction bases with no gene match: 5. In DNA, the CDR3 is TGTGCCATCAGTGTTGGCCGGGGGGGCCAAGAGACCCAGTACTTC. This sequence encodes CAISVGRGGQETQYF.

This clone turned up a few times. This chain links TRBV30 with TRBJ2-5; weak D call: TRBD1 (6 bases). Between the trimmed V and J ends, which lost 0 bases and 5 bases, there was a span of 13 bases. This CDR3 has 14 residues. CDR1 GTSNPN and CDR2 SVGIG come from the germline V gene (reference sequence). In DNA form, the CDR3 reads TGTGCCTGGAGTGTAAACAGGGCAGGGGAGACCCAGTACTTC. As protein: CAWSVNRAGETQYF.

This clone has just one count. This chain's CDR3 is CASGPWTSAGNEQFF. CDR3 nucleotide sequence: TGTGCTAGTGGACCTTGGACTAGCGCCGGGAATGAGCAGTTCTTC. V and J are TRBV12-5 and TRBJ2-1, with 9 bases lining up with TRBD2. The V gene end was trimmed by 6 bases and the J gene end by 7 bases; junction bases not matched to a gene: 10. Germline CDR1 and CDR2: LGHNT and FRNRAP. The CDR3 consists of 15 residues.

This chain links TRBV10-3 with TRBJ2-7, with 9 bases identical to TRBD2. Germline lookup yields CDR1 ENHRY and CDR2 SYGVKD. This CDR3 comprises 14 residues. The junction had 5 bases not matched to a gene; V was cut back by 6 bases and J by 2 bases. The CDR3 DNA follows: TGTGCCATCAGCGCAGCGGGAGGTACCTACGAGCAGTACGTC. This gives the protein CAISAAGGTYEQYV.

The sample holds one count of this clone. The rearrangement uses TRBV9 and TRBJ1-5; D is perhaps TRBD1 (5 bases). V lost 3 bases to trimming and J lost 1 base, with 14 bases between them. Germline values: CDR1 SGDLS, CDR2 YYNGEE. There are 16 residues in the CDR3. The CDR3 coding sequence is TGTGCCAGCAGCGGGGGCCAGGGTCTAAGCAATCAGCCCCAGCATTTT. It yields the protein CASSGGQGLSNQPQHF. Supplemented by reference TRBV9 and TRBJ1-5, the full variable domain reads DSGVTQTPKHLITATGQRVTLRCSPRSGDLSVYWYQQSLDQGLQFLIQYYNGEERAKGNILERFSAQQFPDLHSELNLSSLELGDSALYFCASSGGQGLSNQPQHFGDGTRLSIL.

The chain links TRBV7-8 to TRBJ2-5; D unresolved. Trimming shortened V by 8 bases and J by 7 bases, and 14 bases separated the two germline ends. The CDR3 covers 12 residues. Looked up from germline, CDR1 is SGHVS and CDR2 is FQNEAQ. The CDR3 DNA reads TGTGCCAGCTTCCTCCCCTCGGGGACCCAGTACTTC. This encodes CASFLPSGTQYF.

The chain links TRBV7-9 to TRBJ2-1; weak D call: TRBD1 (6 bases). This CDR3 has 15 amino acids. The germline gives CDR1 SEHNR, CDR2 FQNEAQ (reference sequence). V lost 8 bases, J lost 5 bases, and 19 bases lay in between. CDR3 sequence (DNA): TGTGCCAGCCCCGATGCGGCTAGGGGGAACAATGAGCAGTTCTTC. This codes for CASPDAARGNNEQFF.

CDR3 bases: TGTGCCAGTAGTATAGGCGGGCTAGCGGGAGGGGAGCTGTTTTTT. It yields the protein CASSIGGLAGGELFF. The chain has TRBV19 and TRBJ2-2; the match to TRBD2 covers 9 bases. This CDR3 spans 15 amino acids. Germline CDR1 reads LNHDA; CDR2 reads SQIVND (reference sequence). Germline trimming cut 1 base from V and 8 bases from J; bases unmatched to any gene: 5.

This clone has a single count. The rearrangement uses TRBV6-5 and TRBJ1-2, with 9 bases matching TRBD1. This CDR3 spans 15 amino acids. V lost 5 bases to trimming and J lost 4 bases; unmatched junction nucleotides: 8. Germline-derived CDR1 and CDR2 are MNHEY and SVGAGI. The chain's CDR3 is CASSPSPGQGYGYTF. Written as DNA, the CDR3 is TGTGCCAGCAGTCCTTCCCCGGGACAGGGCTATGGCTACACCTTC.

V is TRBV10-1 and J is TRBJ2-1; 12 bases fit TRBD2. The V gene's germline CDR1 is WNHNN and CDR2 SYGVQD (reference sequence). With V trimmed by 7 bases and J by 4 bases, 11 bases remained unmatched. This CDR3 is built from 17 residues. CDR3 residues: CASTERSGLAGYNEQFF. The CDR3 region has the DNA TGCGCCAGCACCGAACGGTCCGGACTAGCGGGGTACAATGAGCAGTTCTTC.

The V and J genes are TRBV2 and TRBJ1-2; no clear D. The CDR3 sequence is 12 residues long. V was cut by 2 bases and J by 4 bases, with 5 bases left in between. CDR1 and CDR2 (germline): SNHLY, FYNNEI. The CDR3 is CASSETAYGYTF. DNA for the CDR3: TGTGCCAGCAGTGAAACAGCCTATGGCTACACCTTC. Full variable domain (remainder filled in from reference TRBV2 and TRBJ1-2): EPEVTQTPSHQVTQMGQEVILRCVPISNHLYFYWYRQILGQKVEFLVSFYNNEISEKSEIFDDQFSVERPDGSNFTLKIRSTKLEDSAMYFCASSETAYGYTFGSGTRLTVV.